This T cell receptor (beta chain) was obtained from a study of CXCR3-negative and CXCR3-positive naive CD8 T cells. CDR3 length: 15 amino acids. Germline-derived CDR1 and CDR2 are SQVTM and ANQGSEA. General study points: Within a donor, both naive subsets shared TRBV-TRBJ usage, unlike memory cells. Diversity was high in both naive subsets and much lower in memory cells.

The method, 5' RACE with UMI labels, was used to prepare the TRB cDNA libraries. TCRdb reprocessed the 5' RACE reads, with one entry per CDR3 protein and no DNA. In total, the table holds about 56,000 distinct CDR3 sequences. About this clonotype itself: Its antigen is still unknown.

The sample consisted of memory CD8+ T cells from blood. V and J are TRBV29-1 and TRBJ1-3. The sequence was collected from a human donor in good health. Some clones in this sample may be carry-over from other donors' samples. CDR3 sequence reads: CSVSAGILSGNTIYF. The full variable domain, in which reference TRBV29-1 and TRBJ1-3 provide the parts outside the CDR3, is SAVISQKPSRDICQRGTSLTIQCQVDSQVTMMFWYRQQPGQSLTLIATANQGSEATYESGFVIDKFPISRPNLTFSTLTVSNMSPEDSSIYLCSVSAGILSGNTIYFGEGSWLTVV.